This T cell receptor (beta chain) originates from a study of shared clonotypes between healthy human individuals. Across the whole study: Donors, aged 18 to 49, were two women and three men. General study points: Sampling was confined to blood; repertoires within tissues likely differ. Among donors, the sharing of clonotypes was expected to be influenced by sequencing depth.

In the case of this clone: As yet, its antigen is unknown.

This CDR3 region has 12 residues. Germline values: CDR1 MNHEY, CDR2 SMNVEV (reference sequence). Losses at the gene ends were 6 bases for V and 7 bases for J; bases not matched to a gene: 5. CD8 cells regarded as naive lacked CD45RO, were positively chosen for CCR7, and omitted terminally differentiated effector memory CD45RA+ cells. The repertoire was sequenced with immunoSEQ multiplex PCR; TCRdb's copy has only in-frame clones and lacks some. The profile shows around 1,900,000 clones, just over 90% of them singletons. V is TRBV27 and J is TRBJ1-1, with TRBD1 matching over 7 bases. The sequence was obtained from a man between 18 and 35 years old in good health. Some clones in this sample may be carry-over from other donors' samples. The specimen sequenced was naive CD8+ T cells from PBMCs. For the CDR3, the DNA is TGTGCCAGCAGAGGGACAGTCCTTGAAGCTTTCTTT. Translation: CASRGTVLEAFF.